The clone carrying this T cell receptor beta chain was counted many times. Its antigen is still unknown. Described time point: persistent/refractory GD, antithyroid drugs over 5 years with positive TRAb. RNA extracted from PBMCs served as the sequencing template. These data originate in a study of regulatory T cells in long-lasting Graves disease. Findings of the study overall: A reduction in accuracy may have resulted from the small sample size.

Relying on iRepertoire HTBI primers and Arm-PCR of CDR3 regions, the team built TCR beta libraries. Each CDR3 protein gets one entry after TCRdb re-called the multiplex PCR reads with MiXCR. The sample has hundreds of thousands of distinct CDR3 sequences, 20% seen once. Material: peripheral blood mononuclear cells (PBMCs), obtained when the disease was refractory, from a patient treated with antithyroid drugs. This sequence was found in a female donor with Graves disease.

The CDR3 loop reads CASSPTGGPRTTEAFF. CDR3 DNA sequence: TGTGCCAGCAGTCCAACAGGGGGCCCCCGGACCACTGAAGCTTTCTTT. V and J are TRBV12-3 or TRBV12-4 and TRBJ1-1; 9 bases align to TRBD1. After removal of 5 bases from V and 4 bases from J, the junction contained 11 bases not matched to a gene. This CDR3 has 16 residues.